A single sample is the source of the 32 T cell receptor beta chains below, sequenced in a study of T cell responses to AZD1222 COVID-19 vaccine. Clones were read by immunoSEQ multiplex PCR, and TCRdb kept only the in-frame ones, dropping some. This table has approximately 130,000 clones, 85% to 95% appearing once. Sequencing was performed on peripheral blood, taken on day 0 of AZD1222 vaccination. Source of these receptors: an adult in good health.

This chain connects TRBV27 to TRBJ1-5, with TRBD1 identical over 8 bases. This CDR3 spans 14 amino acids. Looked up from germline, CDR1 is MNHEY and CDR2 is SMNVEV (reference sequence). V gave up 3 bases and J gave up 9 bases; unmatched junction bases: 7. The CDR3 region is CASSFGQGMRPQHF. The CDR3 nucleotides are TGTGCCAGCAGTTTCGGACAGGGCATGAGGCCCCAGCATTTT.

This clone has only a few counts. V and J are TRBV6-6 and TRBJ1-5; the match to TRBD1 covers 9 bases. The ends lost 4 bases at V and 5 bases at J; junction bases unmatched: 9. The CDR3 runs 16 residues. Germline CDR1 and CDR2: MNHNY and SVGAGI (reference sequence). This chain's CDR3 is CASSSPGQGHHQPQHF. Written as DNA, the CDR3 is TGTGCCAGCAGTTCTCCGGGACAGGGTCACCATCAGCCCCAGCATTTT.

This chain links TRBV2 with TRBJ2-7, with D possibly matching TRBD1 (5 bases). The CDR3 has 12 residues. V was cut by 5 bases and J by 6 bases, with 11 bases left in between. From germline, CDR1 is SNHLY and CDR2 FYNNEI. The CDR3 DNA sequence: TGTGCCAGCAGTCTTAGGGGTCGCGAGCAGTACTTC. Translation: CASSLRGREQYF.

The chain has TRBV6-2 or TRBV6-3 and TRBJ2-2; no firm D call. V lost 5 bases and J lost 3, with 19 bases in between. This CDR3 comprises 17 residues. Germline V gene lookup returns CDR1 MNHEY and CDR2 SVGEGT. In nucleotides, the CDR3 is TGTGCCAGCAGTCGTCTTGGTGGACCGTCTGACACCGGGGAGCTGTTTTTT. Translation gives CASSRLGGPSDTGELFF.

J is TRBJ2-1 and V is TRBV2; D remains unclear. This CDR3 is 12 amino acids long. Deletions cut 5 bases from V and 2 bases from J, with 4 bases between. CDR1 SNHLY and CDR2 FYNNEI come from the germline V gene. The CDR3 nucleotides are TGTGCCAGCAGTCTAGCCTACAATGAGCAGTTCTTC. This translates into CASSLAYNEQFF.

This chain uses TRBV7-9 with TRBJ1-2; D not resolved. Germline loops: CDR1 SEHNR, CDR2 FQNEAQ (reference sequence). CDR3 length: 14 residues. V gave up 0 bases and J gave up 5 bases, with 10 bases separating them. CDR3 nucleotides: TGTGCCAGCAGCTTAGCGGCAGACGTTTATGGCTACACCTTC. As protein: CASSLAADVYGYTF.

The V gene is TRBV10-3, the J gene TRBJ1-2; 10 bases are a match to TRBD1. V gave up 7 bases and J gave up 6 bases; unmatched junction bases: 11. The CDR3 is 15 amino acids. The germline CDR1 and CDR2 sequences are ENHRY and SYGVKD. CDR3 protein: CAITATRDRGDGYTF. CDR3 sequence (DNA): TGTGCCATCACCGCTACCCGGGACAGGGGCGATGGCTACACCTTC.

V and J are TRBV5-5 and TRBJ1-2; TRBD1 might be the D (5 bases). Per germline, CDR1 SGHKS and CDR2 YYEKEE (reference sequence). The CDR3 covers 13 residues. V was trimmed by 3 bases and J by 8 bases, leaving 14 bases between them. CDR3 sequence: CASSSGTSWGYTF. The CDR3 coding sequence is TGTGCCAGCAGCTCGGGGACCTCGTGGGGCTACACCTTC.

This chain uses TRBV6-6 with TRBJ1-4; the D gene is possibly TRBD1 (5 bases). This CDR3 is 15 amino acids long. Deletions cut 5 bases from V and 5 bases from J, with 15 bases between. CDR1 MNHNY and CDR2 SVGAGI come from the germline V gene (reference sequence). CDR3 loop: CASSMHGARNEKLFF. In nucleotides, the CDR3 is TGTGCCAGCAGTATGCACGGGGCGCGAAATGAAAAACTGTTTTTT.

V gene TRBV6-5 combines with J gene TRBJ1-1, with unresolved D. The CDR3 extends over 11 amino acids. V lost 7 bases and J lost 1, with 4 bases in between. CDR1 and CDR2 (germline): MNHEY, SVGAGI. This chain's CDR3 is CASIGNTEAFF. The CDR3 region has the DNA TGTGCCAGCATCGGGAACACTGAAGCTTTCTTT.

The CDR3 region is CASSELDMGTKNIQYF. CDR3 bases: TGTGCCAGCAGTGAACTGGACATGGGGACCAAAAACATTCAGTACTTC. The V and J genes are TRBV6-1 and TRBJ2-4, with D possibly being TRBD1 (5 bases). V dropped 2 bases and J dropped 2 bases, with 13 bases sitting between them. The germline gives CDR1 MNHNS, CDR2 SASEGT. This CDR3 is 16 amino acids long.

The chain uses TRBV9 and TRBJ2-1; D is uncertain. Germline V gene lookup returns CDR1 SGDLS and CDR2 YYNGEE. Trimming pared 0 bases from V and 6 bases from J, leaving 13 bases between. The CDR3 extends over 15 amino acids. This CDR3 reads CASSVGAASANEQFF. The CDR3 DNA follows: TGTGCCAGCAGCGTAGGGGCAGCGAGCGCCAATGAGCAGTTCTTC.

This clone occurred a few times. The chain links TRBV30 to TRBJ1-1; unclear D gene. The CDR3 extends over 13 amino acids. Germline CDR1 reads GTSNPN; CDR2 reads SVGIG (reference sequence). V lost 0 bases and J lost 6, with 11 bases in between. The CDR3 protein is CAWSVQVAAEAFF. The CDR3 nucleotides read TGTGCCTGGAGTGTGCAGGTCGCGGCTGAAGCTTTCTTT.

The chain couples TRBV4-2 to TRBJ2-7; TRBD2 agrees at 11 bases. Germline V gives CDR1 LGHNA, CDR2 YNFKEQ. Trimming removed 3 bases from V and 5 bases from J; junction bases left unmatched: 9. The CDR3 covers 16 residues. CDR3 in DNA: TGTGCCAGCAGCCAGGCCGCTAGCGGGGGGCAGGACGAGCAGTACTTC. It codes for CASSQAASGGQDEQYF.

This chain connects TRBV3-1 (or the pseudogene TRBV3-2) to TRBJ1-2, with D unresolved. Germline lookup yields CDR1 LGHDT and CDR2 YNNKEL (reference sequence). CDR3 length: 15 residues. Trimming pared 5 bases from V and 2 bases from J, leaving 15 bases between. Written as DNA, the CDR3 is TGTGCCAGCAGCTTACTCAGCGACTCCAACTATGGCTACACCTTC. This translates into CASSLLSDSNYGYTF.

The chain employs TRBV5-1 and TRBJ1-6; the D gene is possibly TRBD1 (6 bases). Germline loops: CDR1 SGHRS, CDR2 YFSETQ. This CDR3 has 16 amino acids. Trimming cost V 4 bases and J 10 bases, with 21 bases left between them. CDR3 coding DNA: TGCGCCAGCAGCCCACTTGCGGGGGCGCCGGAATCACCCCTCCACTTT. It is translated as CASSPLAGAPESPLHF.

The rearrangement links TRBV5-6 to TRBJ1-2; D possibly corresponds to TRBD1 (5 bases). The germline CDR1 and CDR2 sequences are SGHDT and YYEEEE. With 3 bases removed from V and 3 bases from J, the gap between germline ends came to 9 bases. This CDR3 has 13 amino acids. Written as DNA, the CDR3 is TGTGCCAGCAGCTACACAGGAGACTATGGCTACACCTTC. Its protein product is CASSYTGDYGYTF.

The chain carries TRBV7-9 and TRBJ2-7, with TRBD2 matching 12 bases. The CDR3 runs 16 residues. Germline V gene sequence: CDR1 SEHNR, CDR2 FQNEAQ (reference sequence). Losses at the gene ends were 2 bases for V and 9 bases for J; bases not matched to a gene: 11. The CDR3 sequence: CASSLSSGGAGQGQYF. The CDR3 coding sequence is TGTGCCAGCAGCTTATCTAGCGGGGGGGCCGGTCAAGGGCAGTACTTC. The complete variable domain, with remaining parts taken from reference TRBV7-9 and TRBJ2-7, reads DTGVSQNPRHKITKRGQNVTFRCDPISEHNRLYWYRQTLGQGPEFLTYFQNEAQLEKSRLLSDRFSAERPKGSFSTLEIQRTEQGDSAMYLCASSLSSGGAGQGQYFGPGTRLTVT.

This chain joins TRBV5-1 and TRBJ1-4; no firm D call. Trimming removed 4 bases from V and 7 bases from J, with 11 bases in between. The CDR3 is made up of 13 amino acids. The germline CDR1 and CDR2 sequences are SGHRS and YFSETQ. The CDR3 region is CASSVGVGEKLFF. In nucleotides, the CDR3 is TGCGCCAGCAGCGTCGGAGTGGGTGAAAAACTGTTTTTT.

The chain recombines TRBV19 with TRBJ1-4, with D tentatively TRBD1 (6 bases). Between the trimmed V and J ends, which lost 3 bases and 4 bases, there was a span of 18 bases. There are 17 residues in the CDR3. Germline loops: CDR1 LNHDA, CDR2 SQIVND (reference sequence). The CDR3 here is CASSITPRGGFNEKLFF. The CDR3 nucleotides are TGTGCCAGTAGTATTACCCCTAGAGGGGGATTTAATGAAAAACTGTTTTTT.

The genes are TRBV7-9 and TRBJ2-5; tentative D call: TRBD2 (6 bases). The CDR3 extends over 13 amino acids. Per germline, CDR1 SEHNR and CDR2 FQNEAQ (reference sequence). V gave up 5 bases and J gave up 5 bases, with 12 bases separating them. The CDR3 coding sequence is TGTGCCAGCAGCGAGGACTACTCGGAGACCCAGTACTTC. It translates to CASSEDYSETQYF.

The V gene is TRBV27, the J gene TRBJ1-6; 8 bases fit TRBD1. Germline trimming cut 6 bases from V and 9 bases from J; bases unmatched to any gene: 7. The CDR3 loop spans 14 amino acids. Germline V gene sequence: CDR1 MNHEY, CDR2 SMNVEV (reference sequence). The CDR3: CASSLSGQGSPLHF. The CDR3 nucleotides read TGTGCCAGCAGCCTTTCCGGACAGGGTTCACCCCTCCACTTT.

V is TRBV24-1 and J is TRBJ2-4; 10 bases match TRBD1. CDR1 KGHDR and CDR2 SFDVKD come from the germline V gene. The CDR3 runs to 16 residues. J lost 0 bases, V lost 8 bases, and 6 bases had no gene match. DNA for the CDR3: TGTGCCACCATCTGGACAGGGGGTAGAGCCAAAAACATTCAGTACTTC. This sequence encodes CATIWTGGRAKNIQYF.

The rearrangement joins TRBV2 to TRBJ1-3, with D possibly being TRBD1 (6 bases). The CDR3 contains 13 residues. The V end was cut by 6 bases, the J end by 4 bases, with 10 bases between. Germline V gene data show CDR1 as SNHLY and CDR2 as FYNNEI. CDR3 amino acids: CASSLDRGNTIYF. CDR3 in DNA: TGTGCCAGCAGCTTGGACAGAGGAAACACCATATATTTT.

The sample holds a few counts of this clone. This sequence joins TRBV15 and TRBJ1-5; no firm D call. Deletions cut 0 bases from V and 5 bases from J, with 8 bases between. Germline CDR1 reads LNHNV; CDR2 reads YYDKDF (reference sequence). The CDR3 is made up of 14 amino acids. The CDR3 bases are TGTGCCACCAGCAGAGAGGTGGGGTATCAGCCCCAGCATTTT. It translates to CATSREVGYQPQHF.

Written as DNA, the CDR3 is TGTGCCAGCAGTCGGGATAGGAACACCGGGGAGCTGTTTTTT. Amino acids: CASSRDRNTGELFF. The chain carries TRBV5-4 and TRBJ2-2, with D possibly TRBD2 on 5 matching bases. Germline loops: CDR1 SGHNT, CDR2 YYREEE (reference sequence). Trimming took 5 bases from V and 1 from J, leaving 9 bases between them. This CDR3 is 14 amino acids long.

This chain joins TRBV5-1 and TRBJ2-3; tentatively, D is TRBD1 (6 bases). This CDR3 has 14 amino acids. V was shortened by 3 bases and J by 4 bases, with 12 bases between the two germline ends. From germline, CDR1 is SGHRS and CDR2 YFSETQ. CDR3 sequence reads: CASSSTGYPDTQYF. Written as DNA, the CDR3 is TGCGCCAGCAGCTCCACAGGGTACCCAGATACGCAGTATTTT.

This clone was recorded once. V usage is TRBV5-1 and J usage is TRBJ1-3; D perhaps matches TRBD1 (5 bases). The CDR3 loop spans 16 amino acids. V was pared by 1 base and J by 0 bases, with 11 bases between. Germline CDR1 is SGHRS and CDR2 is YFSETQ. CDR3: CASSLTGVGSGNTIYF. CDR3 DNA: TGCGCCAGCAGCTTGACAGGAGTGGGCTCTGGAAACACCATATATTTT.

The rearrangement links TRBV7-4 to TRBJ1-2; D is possibly TRBD1 (6 bases). The germline V gene has CDR1 SGHVT and CDR2 SQSDAQ. The CDR3 loop spans 14 amino acids. Trimming took 6 bases from V and 3 from J, leaving 14 bases between them. This chain's CDR3 is CASSPTGLYYGYTF. In nucleotides, the CDR3 is TGTGCCAGCAGTCCTACAGGGCTCTACTATGGCTACACCTTC.

This chain uses TRBV6-5 with TRBJ1-2; D is undetermined. V was trimmed by 2 bases and J by 6 bases, leaving 10 bases between them. Germline values: CDR1 MNHEY, CDR2 SVGAGI. This CDR3 comprises 13 residues. The CDR3 DNA reads TGTGCCAGCAGTTACGGCAGGTCCCATGGCTACACCTTC. This gives the protein CASSYGRSHGYTF.

The genes are TRBV10-2 and TRBJ2-7; 11 bases line up with TRBD1. V lost 4 bases, J lost 3 bases, and 2 bases stayed unmatched. CDR1 and CDR2 from the germline V gene are WSHSY and SAAADI. This CDR3 spans 14 amino acids. The CDR3, as DNA: TGCGCCAGCAGTGGCGGGACAGGGGGCTACGAGCAGTACTTC. Translated: CASSGGTGGYEQYF.

The chain employs TRBV5-6 and TRBJ2-3, with D unresolved. Trimming pared 2 bases from V and 2 bases from J, leaving 12 bases between. The germline gives CDR1 SGHDT, CDR2 YYEEEE. The CDR3 spans 15 residues. CDR3 sequence reads: CASSFVLYYTDTQYF. The CDR3 DNA reads as TGTGCCAGCAGCTTCGTACTCTACTACACAGATACGCAGTATTTT.